A single sample gave rise to the 2 T cell receptor beta chains below, sequenced in a study of response to subunit inactivated influenza vaccine. TCRdb ran MiXCR on the RT-PCR reads and lists one entry per CDR3 protein. The sample includes over 450,000 distinct CDR3 sequences, 10% to 15% seen only once; the top ten take roughly 14%. Material: PBMCs from blood, obtained 45 days after vaccination. The receptors here all came from a man aged 50 to 60 who received an inactivated influenza vaccine.

This clonotype has ten or more counts. The CDR3 sequence is CATSSLRGRNTDTQYF. The CDR3 nucleotides are TGTGCCACCAGCAGTTTGCGGGGCCGTAACACAGATACGCAGTATTTT. This chain links TRBV15 with TRBJ2-3; D possibly corresponds to TRBD2 (6 bases). V was trimmed by 3 bases and J by 2 bases, leaving 15 bases between them. From germline, CDR1 is LNHNV and CDR2 YYDKDF (reference sequence). The CDR3 totals 16 residues.

This clonotype was seen a few times. The J gene is TRBJ2-3, the V gene TRBV6-1; 9 nucleotides agree with TRBD1. This CDR3 contains 14 residues. CDR1 MNHNS and CDR2 SASEGT come from the germline V gene. J lost 3 bases, V lost 7 bases, and 5 bases had no gene match. The CDR3: CASTDRGETDTQYF. Written as DNA, the CDR3 is TGTGCCAGCACTGACAGGGGGGAGACAGATACGCAGTATTTT.